This passage covers 21 T cell receptor beta chains from one sample sequenced in a study of molecular identifiers for immune sequencing clone quantification (dated by TCRdb to the late 2010s). The library relied on PCR. Sequencer: Illumina HiSeq 4000. TCRdb redid the processing of the public reads, applying fastp at Q25 and MiXCR, and retained in-frame beta chains. One record per CDR3 amino acid sequence lists the most common genes and DNA. This sample holds more than 250,000 distinct CDR3 sequences; around 21% were observed only once. Clones ranked in the top ten supply 0.81% of the sample. Sequencing was performed on naive CD8+ T cells from blood, with Jurkat cell RNA spiked in. Per the publication, the cell subset or site label means: FACS-sorted CD8+CD4-CCR7+CD45RA+ naive T cells. The receptors come from a human donor in good health. Some libraries in this study had Jurkat cell RNA spiked in.

This clonotype was counted at least ten times. This chain joins TRBV25-1 and TRBJ1-1; 11 bases fit TRBD1. The ends lost 4 bases at V and 6 bases at J; junction bases unmatched: 1. Per the germline V gene, CDR1 is MGHDK and CDR2 is SYGVNS. This CDR3 spans 13 amino acids. CDR3 sequence reads: CASSVGQGAEAFF. The CDR3 region has the DNA TGTGCCAGCAGTGTGGGACAGGGGGCTGAAGCTTTCTTT.

This clonotype was picked up many times. V and J are TRBV12-5 and TRBJ1-1, with D possibly matching TRBD1 (5 bases). Germline values: CDR1 LGHNT, CDR2 FRNRAP. This CDR3 has 15 residues. V was trimmed by 0 bases and J by 5 bases, leaving 13 bases between them. DNA for the CDR3: TGTGCTAGTGGTTTGGTAGGGGTTTCGGGAACTGAAGCTTTCTTT. It translates to CASGLVGVSGTEAFF. Combining the CDR3 with reference TRBV12-5 and TRBJ1-1 gives the whole variable domain DARVTQTPRHKVTEMGQEVTMRCQPILGHNTVFWYRQTMMQGLELLAYFRNRAPLDDSGMPKDRFSAEMPDATLATLKIQPSEPRDSAVYFCASGLVGVSGTEAFFGQGTRLTVV.

This clonotype has a handful of counts. The CDR3, as DNA: TGTGCCAGCAGTCCCTCGTTTAGCGGGGGATTCACAGATACGCAGTATTTT. This gives the protein CASSPSFSGGFTDTQYF. This chain links TRBV27 with TRBJ2-3; TRBD2 matches at 9 bases. The CDR3 covers 17 residues. Germline trimming cut 5 bases from V and 2 bases from J; bases unmatched to any gene: 11. Germline assignment: CDR1 MNHEY and CDR2 SMNVEV (reference sequence).

This clonotype has at least ten counts. The genes are TRBV20-1 and TRBJ1-2; TRBD1 matches at 7 bases. This CDR3 has 14 residues. The V segment lost 5 bases and the J segment 5 bases; nucleotides outside the gene matches: 11. The V gene's germline CDR1 is DFQATT and CDR2 SNEGSKA (reference sequence). CDR3 sequence reads: CSASGRTGFYGYTF. The CDR3 DNA sequence: TGCAGTGCTTCCGGAAGGACAGGCTTTTATGGCTACACCTTC.

Worth noting for this clonotype: One end of the junction is discordant with germline, which a read error may explain. The chain employs TRBV6-5 and TRBJ2-3; tentative D call: TRBD1 (7 bases). CDR1 is MNHEY, CDR2 SVGAGI, per germline. The CDR3 is 17 amino acids. The CDR3 DNA reads TGTGCCAGCGGTTACCAGGGGGGACGGCTCAGCACAGATACGCAGTATTTT. Translating it yields CASGYQGGRLSTDTQYF.

This clonotype has ten or more counts. The genes are TRBV24-1 and TRBJ1-1; 7 nucleotides line up with TRBD1. The CDR3 length is 11 residues. Germline lookup yields CDR1 KGHDR and CDR2 SFDVKD. V shed 7 bases and J 6 bases; nucleotides not matched to a gene: 1. CDR3 sequence reads: CATRTGAEAFF. CDR3 sequence (DNA): TGTGCCACCAGAACAGGGGCTGAAGCTTTCTTT.

This chain connects TRBV29-1 to TRBJ2-7, with 7 positions matching TRBD2. J was trimmed by 6 bases and V by 6 bases; bases with no gene match: 11. Germline CDR1 reads SQVTM; CDR2 reads ANQGSEA. CDR3 length equals 13 residues. CDR3: CSVSGLNPAEQYF. CDR3 DNA sequence: TGCAGCGTATCGGGACTAAATCCTGCCGAGCAGTACTTC.

In regard to this clonotype: One base away lies a much larger clone, so this may be a sequencing read error. V and J are TRBV7-9 and TRBJ1-1; D remains unclear. Germline-derived CDR1 and CDR2 are SEHNR and FQNEAQ (reference sequence). The CDR3 length is 14 residues. Between the trimmed V and J ends, which lost 1 base and 5 bases, there was a span of 11 bases. For the CDR3, the DNA is TGTGCCAGCAGCTTAGTTTTGAGGACGACTGAAGCTTTCTTT. This gives the protein CASSLVLRTTEAFF.

There are many counts of this clonotype. The gene calls are TRBV7-2 and TRBJ2-7; D is ambiguous. Trimming cost V 1 base and J 3 bases, with 7 bases left between them. The germline V gene encodes CDR1 SGHTA and CDR2 FQGNSA. The CDR3 spans 13 residues. CDR3 loop: CASSLEEIYEQYF. CDR3 nucleotides: TGTGCCAGCAGCTTAGAAGAAATCTACGAGCAGTACTTC.

This clonotype was seen many times. The chain couples TRBV24-1 to TRBJ2-1; D may be TRBD1 (5 bases). Deletions cut 2 bases from V and 9 bases from J, with 7 bases between. This CDR3 is 12 amino acids long. The V gene's germline CDR1 is KGHDR and CDR2 SFDVKD. CDR3 sequence reads: CATSDSGFEQFF. The CDR3 DNA is TGTGCCACCAGTGATTCAGGGTTTGAGCAGTTCTTC.

At least ten counts were recorded for this clonotype. In DNA, the CDR3 is TGTGCCAGCAGCCAACAGACAGGGACTATTTCTAACTATGGCTACACCTTC. It is translated as CASSQQTGTISNYGYTF. V and J are TRBV4-2 and TRBJ1-2, with 7 nucleotides matching TRBD1. This CDR3 has 17 amino acids. J gave up 0 bases and V 2 bases, and 9 bases lay outside the gene matches. Per germline, CDR1 LGHNA and CDR2 YNFKEQ.

This clonotype was seen at least ten times. The chain recombines TRBV7-9 with TRBJ2-4, with TRBD2 as a possible D gene (5 bases). The germline gives CDR1 SEHNR, CDR2 FQNEAQ (reference sequence). V was cut by 3 bases and J by 3 bases, with 12 bases left in between. The length of the CDR3 is 15 residues. CDR3 residues: CASSFPGFGKNIQYF. The CDR3 region has the DNA TGTGCCAGCAGCTTCCCGGGATTCGGCAAAAACATTCAGTACTTC.

Only a few counts were recorded for this clonotype. One end of the junction does not line up with germline, which may come from a read error. This rearrangement joins TRBV25-1 to TRBJ1-1; D may be TRBD1 (5 bases). The CDR3 is 12 amino acids. Per germline, CDR1 MGHDK and CDR2 SYGVNS. CDR3: CSSSAGDTEAFF. The CDR3 DNA follows: TGTTCCAGCAGTGCGGGGGACACTGAAGCTTTCTTT.

About this clonotype: A much larger clone sits a single nucleotide away, making a read error possible. CDR3 region: CASSPSGLAKDIQYF. The CDR3 DNA is TGTGCCAGCAGCCCCTCAGGGTTGGCCAAAGACATTCAGTACTTC. The chain couples TRBV3-1 to TRBJ2-4; tentative D call: TRBD1 (5 bases). This CDR3 comprises 15 residues. Germline CDR1 is LGHDT and CDR2 is YNNKEL (reference sequence). The whole variable domain, remainder taken from reference TRBV3-1 and TRBJ2-4, is DTAVSQTPKYLVTQMGNDKSIKCEQNLGHDTMYWYKQDSKKFLKIMFSYNNKELIINETVPNRFSPKSPDKAHLNLHINSLELGDSAVYFCASSPSGLAKDIQYFGAGTRLSVL.

Remarks on this clonotype: This may come from a read error, since a much larger clone is one base off. This CDR3 is CASAGGAYEQYF. CDR3 DNA: TGTGCCAGCGCCGGGGGCGCCTACGAGCAGTACTTC. The chain combines TRBV7-9 with TRBJ2-7; perhaps D is TRBD1 or TRBD2 (6 bases each). Germline CDR1 is SEHNR and CDR2 is FQNEAQ (reference sequence). V was shortened by 8 bases and J by 2 bases, with 10 bases between the two germline ends. The CDR3 spans 12 residues.

This clonotype has a count of ten or more. V usage is TRBV20-1 and J usage is TRBJ2-3; D unclear. The V gene's germline CDR1 is DFQATT and CDR2 SNEGSKA (reference sequence). V gave up 0 bases and J gave up 6 bases, with 10 bases separating them. CDR3 length equals 13 residues. CDR3 in amino acids: CSARDLDPDTQYF. CDR3 DNA sequence: TGCAGTGCTAGAGATCTGGATCCGGATACGCAGTATTTT.

The J gene is TRBJ2-2, the V gene TRBV11-2; 8 nucleotides match TRBD2. V was pared by 0 bases and J by 4 bases, with 4 bases of the junction left unmatched. Germline CDR1 is SGHAT and CDR2 is FQNNGV. The CDR3 covers 16 residues. The CDR3 DNA reads TGTGCCAGCAGCTTAGATCCTCTAGCGGGCACCGGGGAGCTGTTTTTT. Translation gives CASSLDPLAGTGELFF.

The sample holds many counts of this clonotype. J is TRBJ2-7 and V is TRBV7-9, with D possibly being TRBD1 or TRBD2 (6 bases each). CDR1 is SEHNR and CDR2 is FQNEAQ in the germline V gene (reference sequence). CDR3 length: 14 residues. V gave up 0 bases and J gave up 3 bases, with 9 bases separating them. For the CDR3, the DNA is TGTGCCAGCAGCTTAGCAGAGGGGGGCTACGAGCAGTACTTC. Translation: CASSLAEGGYEQYF.

This clonotype was seen many times. The chain recombines TRBV12-3 or TRBV12-4 with TRBJ1-4, with D hard to call. The CDR3 loop spans 16 amino acids. V was shortened by 6 bases and J by 6 bases, with 20 bases between the two germline ends. CDR3: CASSPPPGNGDEKLFF. CDR3 bases: TGTGCCAGCAGCCCCCCCCCCGGGAACGGGGATGAAAAACTGTTTTTT.

This clonotype came up many times. The chain combines TRBV29-1 with TRBJ2-1; unclear D gene. Looked up from germline, CDR1 is SQVTM and CDR2 is ANQGSEA. The CDR3 runs 13 residues. Trimming cost V 8 bases and J 10 bases, with 21 bases left between them. The CDR3 coding sequence is TGCAGCACCCATTCCCTAAGAGCGCACGAGCAGTTCTTC. Amino acid sequence: CSTHSLRAHEQFF.

There are many counts of this clonotype. This chain connects TRBV12-3 or TRBV12-4 to TRBJ1-1; 8 bases agree with TRBD1. Losses at the gene ends were 6 bases for V and 3 bases for J; bases not matched to a gene: 9. The CDR3 has 15 residues. CDR3 sequence: CASRDKTGVDTEAFF. The CDR3 coding sequence is TGTGCCAGCAGGGACAAGACAGGGGTCGACACTGAAGCTTTCTTT.